This T cell receptor beta chain was captured by sequencing in a study of blood T cell repertoires in COVID-19. The overall study: Acute and convalescent COVID-19 samples came from the United States, Italy and Spain. In each case, the material was cDNA or gDNA derived from T cells, B-cell-depleted T cells, or PBMCs.

As processed by the authors: The assay estimated nucleated cells by amplifying reference gene primers. Method: immunoSEQ multiplex PCR; TCRdb's copy keeps in-frame clones and lacks some. V and J calls and clone size come straight from that table; D and trimming were deduced from the DNA. This sample has about 72,000 clones, with 80% to 90% found just once. Trimming removed 10 bases from V and 4 bases from J; junction bases left unmatched: 7. The CDR3 length is 13 residues. The germline V gene has CDR1 SNHLY and CDR2 FYNNEI. The table lists this clone with a count of one. Specimen: peripheral blood. The rearrangement uses TRBV2 and TRBJ2-7; TRBD2 matches 10 bases. The receptor comes from a man between 70 and 80 years old with active or convalescent COVID-19. This chain's CDR3 is CAIEREGRYEQYF. CDR3 nucleotides: TGTGCCATAGAGCGGGAGGGCCGTTACGAGCAGTACTTC.